The clone carrying this T cell receptor (beta chain) was recorded at least ten times. The sample originates from a study of T cells after yellow fever vaccination. Germline loops: CDR1 SEHNR, CDR2 FQNEAQ (reference sequence). Deletions cut 6 bases from V and 1 base from J, with 9 bases between. CDR3 length: 14 residues. Using its own MiXCR run on the 5' RACE reads, TCRdb lists one record per CDR3 protein. The sample lists 500,000 to 650,000 distinct CDR3 sequences; about a sixth were seen once. The sample in question was PBMCs, obtained 5 to 6 days after the first yellow fever vaccination. This TCR derives from a man aged 18 to 35 who received the YFV17D yellow fever vaccine. The chain has TRBV7-9 and TRBJ2-2; a weak D match, TRBD2 (5 bases). The CDR3 sequence is CASSPDWNTGELFF. In nucleotides, the CDR3 is TGTGCCAGCAGTCCGGACTGGAACACCGGGGAGCTGTTTTTT.